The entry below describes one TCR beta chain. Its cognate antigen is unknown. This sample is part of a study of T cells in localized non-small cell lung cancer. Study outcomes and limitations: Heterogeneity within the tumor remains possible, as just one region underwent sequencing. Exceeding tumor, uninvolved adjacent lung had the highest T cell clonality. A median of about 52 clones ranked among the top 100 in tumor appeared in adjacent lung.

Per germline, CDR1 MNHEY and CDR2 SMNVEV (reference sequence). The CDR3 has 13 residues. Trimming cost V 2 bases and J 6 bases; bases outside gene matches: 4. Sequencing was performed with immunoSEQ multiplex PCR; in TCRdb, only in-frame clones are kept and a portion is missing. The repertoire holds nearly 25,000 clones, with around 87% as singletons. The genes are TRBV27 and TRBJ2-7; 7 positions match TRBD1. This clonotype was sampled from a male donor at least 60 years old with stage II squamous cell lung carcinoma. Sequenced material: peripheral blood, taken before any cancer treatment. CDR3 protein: CASSLGDSSEQYF. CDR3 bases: TGTGCCAGCAGTTTAGGGGACAGTTCCGAGCAGTACTTC.